This T cell receptor (beta chain) was captured in a study of tissue T cells after allogeneic stem cell transplantation. There are 16 residues in the CDR3. Germline CDR1 is NNHNN and CDR2 is SYGAGS (reference sequence). With 1 base clipped from V and 1 base from J, the junction kept 1 base outside the gene matches. As to this clone: The antigen remains unidentified. Mouse germline and gene names are used. The CDR3 end falls 1 residue outside the read, so it is completed with the germline J gene.

Overall study findings and caveats: The study did not identify alloreactive or antigen-specific tissue TCRs, and some clones might be persisting host cells. Motif-based clustering found tissue-specific repertoire signatures shared across patients, though few clones were shared.

Sequencing used immunoSEQ multiplex PCR; TCRdb keeps in-frame clones, though not all of them. The table includes over 45,000 clones, 73% detected once. Sequencing was carried out using sorted cells pooled from one or two spleens. The gene calls are TRBV13-2 and TRBJ2-4; TRBD2 matches 12 bases. The source is a pool of C57BL/6 mice in good health. CDR3 DNA (partial): TGTGCCAGCGGTGATCGGGACTGGGGGGGTCAAAACACCTTGTAC. It specifies CASGDRDWGGQNTLY. The full CDR3 protein is CASGDRDWGGQNTLYF.